The 9 T cell receptor beta chains given below trace back to one sample, sequenced in a study of blood T cell repertoires in COVID-19. The method was immunoSEQ multiplex PCR; TCRdb's version includes in-frame clones alone and lacks a portion of them. The table has over 300,000 clones, about 90% seen once. The specimen sequenced was peripheral blood. The receptor source for this set is a man aged 40-49 years with acute or convalescent COVID-19.

The rearrangement joins TRBV5-4 to TRBJ2-7; 10 nucleotides match TRBD1. Germline V gene data show CDR1 as SGHNT and CDR2 as YYREEE (reference sequence). The CDR3 length is 15 residues. The ends lost 0 bases at V and 2 bases at J; junction bases unmatched: 2. The CDR3 is CASSLEGQGTYEQYF. In nucleotides, the CDR3 is TGTGCCAGCAGCTTGGAGGGACAGGGGACCTACGAGCAGTACTTC.

The chain employs TRBV5-6 and TRBJ2-1, with a possible D match to TRBD2 (7 bases). Germline assignment: CDR1 SGHDT and CDR2 YYEEEE. V shed 1 base and J shed 9 bases, with 17 bases lying between them. The CDR3 has 15 amino acids. For the CDR3, the DNA is TGTGCCAGCAGCTTGCTAGGAGAGGGGGGGCGTGAGCAGTTCTTC. It is translated as CASSLLGEGGREQFF. Full variable domain (remainder filled in from reference TRBV5-6 and TRBJ2-1): DAGVTQSPTHLIKTRGQQVTLRCSPKSGHDTVSWYQQALGQGPQFIFQYYEEEERQRGNFPDRFSGHQFPNYSSELNVNALLLGDSALYLCASSLLGEGGREQFFGPGTRLTVL.

This clone has a single count. The V and J genes are TRBV2 and TRBJ1-4, with D hard to call. CDR1 SNHLY and CDR2 FYNNEI come from the germline V gene. This CDR3 spans 15 amino acids. V lost 2 bases to trimming and J lost 5 bases, with 12 bases between them. The CDR3 sequence is CASSEQVWANEKLFF. Here the CDR3 DNA reads TGTGCCAGCAGTGAACAGGTGTGGGCGAATGAAAAACTGTTTTTT. The whole variable domain, filled in from reference TRBV2 and TRBJ1-4, reads EPEVTQTPSHQVTQMGQEVILRCVPISNHLYFYWYRQILGQKVEFLVSFYNNEISEKSEIFDDQFSVERPDGSNFTLKIRSTKLEDSAMYFCASSEQVWANEKLFFGSGTQLSVL.

V is TRBV6-5 and J is TRBJ2-5, with a possible D match to TRBD2 (6 bases). Germline V CDR1 and CDR2: MNHEY, SVGAGI. This CDR3 has 14 amino acids. V shed 2 bases and J shed 4 bases, with 11 bases lying between them. For the CDR3, the DNA is TGTGCCAGCAGTTACCGGGGACTCGGAGAGACCCAGTACTTC. Translating it yields CASSYRGLGETQYF.

The rearrangement uses TRBV6-1 and TRBJ1-5, with D possibly being TRBD1 (6 bases). The length of the CDR3 is 15 residues. Trimming shortened V by 0 bases and J by 5 bases, and 11 bases separated the two germline ends. Looked up from germline, CDR1 is MNHNS and CDR2 is SASEGT. The CDR3 loop reads CASSEARGIHQPQHF. CDR3 bases: TGTGCCAGCAGTGAAGCGAGGGGGATCCATCAGCCCCAGCATTTT.

The rearrangement joins TRBV7-2 to TRBJ2-1, with 11 nucleotides matching TRBD2. Germline V CDR1 and CDR2: SGHTA, FQGNSA. The V and J ends lost 6 bases and 4 bases, in that order; junction bases with no gene match: 5. This CDR3 spans 15 amino acids. CDR3 sequence (DNA): TGTGCCAGCAGTTTTAGCGGGGGGGGATACAATGAGCAGTTCTTC. Protein product: CASSFSGGGYNEQFF.

This chain connects TRBV6-4 to TRBJ2-7; tentative D call: TRBD2 (5 bases). Germline V lookup: CDR1 MRHNA, CDR2 SNTAGT. Between the trimmed V and J ends, which lost 9 bases and 4 bases, there was a span of 16 bases. The CDR3 loop spans 13 amino acids. The CDR3 coding sequence is TGTGCCAGACGGCGGTCTCCGGGATACGAGCAGTACTTC. The encoded protein is CARRRSPGYEQYF.

The J gene is TRBJ2-1, the V gene TRBV28, with 12 nucleotides matching TRBD2. Trimming took 4 bases from V and 7 from J; bases not matched to a gene: 14. The CDR3 consists of 18 residues. Per the germline V gene, CDR1 is MDHEN and CDR2 is SYDVKM. The DNA for the CDR3 is TGTGCCAGCAGTTCCCTCCGCCGGGCTAGCGGGAGGGGTAATGAGCAGTTCTTC. It encodes CASSSLRRASGRGNEQFF. Variable domain in full (rest from reference TRBV28 and TRBJ2-1): DVKVTQSSRYLVKRTGEKVFLECVQDMDHENMFWYRQDPGLGLRLIYFSYDVKMKEKGDIPEGYSVSREKKERFSLILESASTNQTSMYLCASSSLRRASGRGNEQFFGPGTRLTVL.

J is TRBJ2-2 and V is TRBV19, with TRBD1 as a possible D gene (6 bases). V lost 8 bases and J lost 7, with 11 bases in between. This CDR3 comprises 12 residues. Per the germline V gene, CDR1 is LNHDA and CDR2 is SQIVND (reference sequence). The CDR3 loop reads CASRQDIGELFF. CDR3 nucleotide sequence: TGTGCCAGTCGACAGGACATCGGGGAGCTGTTTTTT.